The next 17 T cell receptor beta chains were all read from a single sample in a study of Graves' ophthalmopathy and Graves' hyperthyroidism (dated by TCRdb to about 2018). TCRdb records Illumina HiSeq 2000 as the sequencer. For repertoire sequencing, TCR beta CDR3 regions were amplified from RNA transcripts. HTBI primers and the Qiagen OneStep RT-PCR kit were used in a first-round RT-PCR, which was followed by a second-round multiplex PCR, size selection and purification. The public reads were run again by TCRdb, first through fastp at Q25 and then through MiXCR, and only productive beta chains were kept. Records with the same CDR3 protein are collapsed into one entry carrying the most frequent genes and DNA. For this sample the table gives about 24,000 distinct CDR3 sequences, of which approximately 48% were detected only once. Around 6.6% of the sample is held by the ten biggest clonotypes. Sequencing was performed on peripheral blood. These receptors all come from an adult woman with stable Graves' hyperthyroidism.

V is TRBV10-2 and J is TRBJ1-6; D is unclear. Trimming took off 8 bases at V and 7 bases at J, with 12 bases between the two ends. The CDR3 sequence is 13 residues long. Germline loops: CDR1 WSHSY, CDR2 SAAADI. CDR3: CASPGAGNSPLHF. CDR3 coding DNA: TGCGCCAGCCCTGGTGCGGGGAATTCACCCCTCCACTTT.

By share, this clonotype ranks as medium-sized (0.01 to 0.1%). The gene calls are TRBV7-2 and TRBJ2-7; D remains unclear. The CDR3 sequence is 14 residues long. CDR1 and CDR2 from the germline V gene are SGHTA and FQGNSA. V shed 2 bases and J shed 2 bases, with 10 bases lying between them. CDR3 coding DNA: TGTGCCAGCAGCTTATTCGGAGACCCCTACGAGCAGTACTTC. Translation gives CASSLFGDPYEQYF.

Sample share makes this clonotype medium-sized. V is TRBV7-6 and J is TRBJ2-2, with D unclear. Germline CDR1 SGHVS, CDR2 FNYEAQ. This CDR3 comprises 14 residues. V was pared by 0 bases and J by 4 bases, with 6 bases between. In nucleotides, the CDR3 is TGTGCCAGCAGCTTAGCAGGGCTCACCGGGGAGCTGTTTTTT. It codes for CASSLAGLTGELFF.

This clonotype was seen a handful of times. The chain employs TRBV20-1 and TRBJ2-7; D gene unclear. The V end lost 0 bases, the J end lost 4 bases, and 4 bases lay between the germline ends. The CDR3 covers 11 residues. Germline V gives CDR1 DFQATT, CDR2 SNEGSKA (reference sequence). CDR3 amino acids: CSARDGYEQYF. The CDR3, as DNA: TGCAGTGCTAGAGATGGATACGAGCAGTACTTC.

With regard to this clonotype: The limits of the CDR3 on the DNA are not certain, so only TCRdb's listed CDR3 is given. The chain joins TRBV7-2 to TRBJ2-5; the tabulated D call, TRBD2, remains unverified against the DNA. Germline values: CDR1 SGHTA, CDR2 FQGNSA. The CDR3 has 19 amino acids, counting both end residues. The CDR3 spells CASSFYICSARIDQETQYF.

A word on this clonotype: The conserved phenylalanine or tryptophan is not found at the CDR3 terminus, so this likely reflects a read error. V gene TRBV11-2 combines with J gene TRBJ2-6; D is unresolved. CDR1 and CDR2 from the germline V gene are SGHAT and FQNNGV. CDR3 length equals 14 residues. The CDR3 is CTSSQTSGANVLTC. CDR3 DNA sequence: TGTACCAGCAGCCAAACCTCTGGGGCCAACGTCCTGACTTGC.

This clonotype was observed a few times. The chain combines TRBV20-1 with TRBJ2-7; perhaps D is TRBD1 or TRBD2 (5 bases each). Per the germline V gene, CDR1 is DFQATT and CDR2 is SNEGSKA (reference sequence). The CDR3 is 13 residues long. CDR3 residues: CSARGVLDHEQYV. The CDR3 DNA follows: TGCAGTGCCAGAGGGGTACTAGATCACGAGCAGTACGTC.

By sample fraction, this clonotype is medium-sized. The chain carries TRBV20-1 and TRBJ2-7; unclear D gene. CDR3 length: 12 residues. Trimming took 4 bases from V and 5 from J, leaving 12 bases between them. CDR1 is DFQATT, CDR2 SNEGSKA, per germline (reference sequence). The CDR3: CSATPNENEQYF. The CDR3 DNA reads TGCAGTGCTACCCCCAACGAGAACGAGCAGTACTTC.

This clonotype was counted many times. V usage is TRBV5-1 and J usage is TRBJ2-7; 9 positions match TRBD2. The CDR3 has 14 amino acids. The germline V gene has CDR1 SGHRS and CDR2 YFSETQ. The V gene end was trimmed by 4 bases and the J gene end by 5 bases; junction bases not matched to a gene: 7. The CDR3 DNA is TGCGCCAGCAGCCCCGGCTCTAGCGGGGACGAGCAGTACTTC. Its protein is CASSPGSSGDEQYF.

This clonotype was picked up a small number of times. The chain recombines TRBV19 with TRBJ1-2; D call uncertain. V was shortened by 3 bases and J by 5 bases, with 4 bases between the two germline ends. The CDR3 is made up of 11 amino acids. Germline lookup yields CDR1 LNHDA and CDR2 SQIVND (reference sequence). CDR3 in amino acids: CASSMEYGYTF. Here the CDR3 DNA reads TGTGCCAGTAGTATGGAGTATGGCTACACCTTC. Full variable domain (outside the CDR3, taken from reference TRBV19 and TRBJ1-2): DGGITQSPKYLFRKEGQNVTLSCEQNLNHDAMYWYRQDPGQGLRLIYYSQIVNDFQKGDIAEGYSVSREKKESFPLTVTSAQKNPTAFYLCASSMEYGYTFGSGTRLTVV.

To note about this clonotype: Relative to the germline gene, one junction end is altered; a read error may explain this. The V call is TRBV7-7, the J call TRBJ2-7; 7 nucleotides align to TRBD1. This CDR3 contains 17 residues. Germline values: CDR1 SSHAT, CDR2 FNYEAQ (reference sequence). The CDR3 sequence: CASSSGGAPPCSYEQYF. As DNA, the CDR3 is TGTGCTAGCAGCTCAGGGGGTGCACCTCCGTGCTCCTACGAGCAGTACTTC.

This clonotype rates as medium-sized. The chain has TRBV29-1 and TRBJ2-1; a weak D match, TRBD2 (6 bases). Germline values: CDR1 SQVTM, CDR2 ANQGSEA. V lost 5 bases, J lost 4 bases, and 15 bases lay in between. The length of the CDR3 is 14 residues. CDR3 residues: CSVQESGRYNEQFF. The DNA of the CDR3 is TGCAGCGTTCAGGAAAGCGGGCGATACAATGAGCAGTTCTTC.

In this sample, this clonotype turned up many times. A read error may explain this, as a much larger clone is one base away. CDR3 sequence: CASSYSGSRAYEQYF. For the CDR3, the DNA is TGTGCCAGCAGTTATAGCGGGAGTCGTGCCTACGAGCAGTACTTC. The gene calls are TRBV6-6 and TRBJ2-7; 9 bases map to TRBD2. Germline V gene data show CDR1 as MNHNY and CDR2 as SVGAGI (reference sequence). J lost 2 bases, V lost 3 bases, and 5 bases had no gene match. The CDR3 is 15 residues long.

This clonotype ranks as medium-sized (0.01 to 0.1%). The chain links TRBV2 to TRBJ2-7; 9 nucleotides match TRBD1. The CDR3 loop spans 15 amino acids. Germline V lookup: CDR1 SNHLY, CDR2 FYNNEI. The V gene end was trimmed by 2 bases and the J gene end by 3 bases; junction bases not matched to a gene: 5. The CDR3 nucleotides read TGTGCCAGCAGTGAATTGGGACAGGGAGGCTACGAGCAGTACTTC. The encoded protein is CASSELGQGGYEQYF.

The chain carries TRBV6-5 and TRBJ2-7, with TRBD1 matching 8 bases. The length of the CDR3 is 14 residues. The J segment lost 6 bases and the V segment lost 2 bases, leaving 6 bases of the junction unmatched. The germline V gene has CDR1 MNHEY and CDR2 SVGAGI. CDR3 amino acids: CASSYGGTGGEQYF. The DNA for the CDR3 is TGTGCCAGCAGTTACGGAGGGACAGGCGGCGAGCAGTACTTC.

As regards this clonotype: Relative to the germline gene, one junction end is altered; a read error may explain this. This chain uses TRBV28 with TRBJ2-4; D is undetermined. This CDR3 has 13 residues. Germline V gives CDR1 MDHEN, CDR2 SYDVKM. DNA of the CDR3: TGTGCCAGCAGTTTGGCGGACGGAAACATGCAGTACTTC. It translates to CASSLADGNMQYF.

This clonotype is classed as medium-sized. This sequence joins TRBV9 and TRBJ2-1; TRBD2 matches 7 bases. Germline-derived CDR1 and CDR2 are SGDLS and YYNGEE. V gave up 2 bases and J gave up 2 bases; unmatched junction bases: 4. The CDR3 extends over 15 amino acids. CDR3 DNA: TGTGCCAGCAGCGTGGGCGGGGGTGCCTACAATGAGCAGTTCTTC. Amino acids: CASSVGGGAYNEQFF.